These T cell receptor beta chains were read from a single sample in a study of early T cells in non-severe SARS-CoV-2 infection. Using its own MiXCR run on the 5' RACE reads, TCRdb lists one record per CDR3 protein. The sample consists of some 49,000 distinct CDR3 sequences, less than 4.5% of them appearing once. The sequenced sample consisted of whole blood. These receptors originate from an adult who was a healthcare worker with PCR-confirmed SARS-CoV-2 infection or an uninfected control (not recorded which). The CDR3 runs from the conserved cysteine through the conserved F or W. Each record gives: clone size, D gene, V gene, J gene, CDR3 DNA, CDR3 protein. The D gene is left open where the match is weak. Clone size is not always given. Where it is, it says once, few, many or a class for expanded clones.

many,TRBD1,TRBV4-2,TRBJ1-1,TGTGCCAGCAGCCAAGATGTGGACAGGGGAGCTTTCTTT,CASSQDVDRGAFF
many,-,TRBV25-1,TRBJ2-1,TGTGCCAGCAGTGAATCCGGGGGGACAAACAATGAGCAGTTCTTC,CASSESGGTNNEQFF
-,-,TRBV15,TRBJ2-1,TGTGCCACCAGCAGAGGTTACAATGAGCAGTTCTTC,CATSRGYNEQFF
many,TRBD1,TRBV4-2,TRBJ1-3,TGTGCCAGCAGCCAAGGAAGACAGGGTGGAAACACCATATATTTT,CASSQGRQGGNTIYF
many,TRBD2,TRBV3-1,TRBJ2-3,TGTGCCAGCAGCCAAAATAGCGGGAGGGCCTCCGATACGCAGTATTTT,CASSQNSGRASDTQYF
many,-,TRBV29-1,TRBJ1-1,TGCAGCGTTGGTCCTAGCAGGGTTCGGAAAGATTCACCTGAAGCTTTCTTT,CSVGPSRVRKDSPEAFF
many,-,TRBV6-2/TRBV6-3,TRBJ2-7,TGTGCCAGCAGTCATCAAAACAGGCCTTACGAGCAGTACTTC,CASSHQNRPYEQYF
few,-,TRBV29-1,TRBJ1-1,TGCAGCGCCTCCCGGGGGAGGACTGAAGCTTTCTTT,CSASRGRTEAFF
many,TRBD2,TRBV14,TRBJ2-1,TGTGCCAGCAGCCATGCCTTGGCGGGAGCTTCCTACAATGAGCAGTTCTTC,CASSHALAGASYNEQFF
medium-sized,-,TRBV10-1,TRBJ1-2,TGCGCCAGCAGTGAGTATGGGGGCTACACCTTC,CASSEYGGYTF
many,TRBD2,TRBV3-1,TRBJ2-3,TGTGCCAGCAGCCCCTTTCTAGCGGGGGGGAGAGATACGCAGTATTTT,CASSPFLAGGRDTQYF
-,TRBD2,TRBV7-3,TRBJ2-1,TGTGCCAGCAGCTCCGCAGCCACCCCGGGACTATCCCTAAAGTACAATGAGCAGTTCTTC,CASSSAATPGLSLKYNEQFF
many,TRBD1,TRBV5-1,TRBJ1-2,TGCGCCAGCAGCCTGGGACAGGTTATTAACTATGGCTACACCTTC,CASSLGQVINYGYTF
many,-,TRBV11-2,TRBJ1-3,TGTGCCAGCAGCTTACCAGACGGCTCCTCTGGAAACACCATATATTTT,CASSLPDGSSGNTIYF
-,TRBD2,TRBV19,TRBJ2-7,TGTGCCAGTAGTACGGGACTAGCGGGAGTAGGCGAGCAGTACTTC,CASSTGLAGVGEQYF
many,-,TRBV3-1,TRBJ2-7,TGTGCCAGCAGCCGAGACGTCTCCTACGAGCAGTACTTC,CASSRDVSYEQYF
many,TRBD1,TRBV6-2/TRBV6-3,TRBJ1-5,TGTGCCAGCACCGAAAACCAGCGGACAGGGGGCAACAATCAGCCCCAGCATTTT,CASTENQRTGGNNQPQHF
many,-,TRBV10-2,TRBJ2-3,TGCGCCAGCAGTGAGCTGCTAGGAGAAGATACGCAGTATTTT,CASSELLGEDTQYF
many,-,TRBV3-1,TRBJ2-7,TGTGCCAGCAGCCAAGATACATCACCGTCCTACGAGCAGTACTTC,CASSQDTSPSYEQYF
many,TRBD1,TRBV6-5,TRBJ1-1,TGTGCCAGCAGTTACTCTCCCCAGGGGGTATTGGCTGAAGCTTTCTTT,CASSYSPQGVLAEAFF
many,-,TRBV29-1,TRBJ2-2,TGCAGCGCCAGGGTGGGGCCATCGACCGGGGAGCTGTTTTTT,CSARVGPSTGELFF
many,TRBD1,TRBV9,TRBJ2-1,TGTGCCAGCAGCCTGGGACAGTACAATGAGCAGTTCTTC,CASSLGQYNEQFF
many,-,TRBV20-1,TRBJ1-5,TGCAGTGCTAGTGTGCCCCCAGGGCATAGCAATCAGCCCCAGCATTTT,CSASVPPGHSNQPQHF
many,-,TRBV7-6,TRBJ2-1,TGTGCCAGCAGCTCCTGGGAGAATGAGCAGTTCTTC,CASSSWENEQFF
-,TRBD1,TRBV7-9,TRBJ1-4,TGTGCCAGCAGCTTAGCTGGACAGGGTGAAAAACTGTTTTTT,CASSLAGQGEKLFF
many,TRBD2,TRBV18,TRBJ2-7,TGTGCCAGTTTCCAGCCCGGTAGCGGGGGACTAACCTACGAGCAGTACTTC,CASFQPGSGGLTYEQYF
few,TRBD1,TRBV12-3/TRBV12-4,TRBJ2-1,TGTGCCAGCAACATAGGGGACAGGGGGCGCGGTGAGCAGTTCTTC,CASNIGDRGRGEQFF
many,TRBD2,TRBV10-3,TRBJ2-3,TGTGCCATCAGTGAGTCGATGAGACTAGCCATTCCCACAGATACGCAGTATTTT,CAISESMRLAIPTDTQYF
many,TRBD1,TRBV7-2,TRBJ2-4,TGTGCCAGCAGCTCCGACAGGGGGCTAGGCATTCAGTACTTC,CASSSDRGLGIQYF
many,TRBD1,TRBV6-2/TRBV6-3,TRBJ1-3,TGTGCCAGCAGGGAACCGGGACAGCAGCGAAACACCATATATTTT,CASREPGQQRNTIYF
many,TRBD2,TRBV11-2,TRBJ2-2,TGTGCCAGCAGCGCGTCTATATTTGGAGGACTAGCGTACACCGGGGAGCTGTTTTTT,CASSASIFGGLAYTGELFF
many,-,TRBV13,TRBJ2-3,TGTGCCAGCAGCTTAAACGGACAGACAGATACGCAGTATTTT,CASSLNGQTDTQYF
many,-,TRBV7-6,TRBJ2-1,TGTGCCAGCAGCTTCTGGGGCGGGGAGCAGTTCTTC,CASSFWGGEQFF
many,-,TRBV10-2,TRBJ1-2,TGCGCCAGCAGGGATTATAACTATGGCTACACCTTC,CASRDYNYGYTF
many,-,TRBV20-1,TRBJ2-1,TGCAGTGCTAGGGGGACTGTTCGGTCAAACAATGAGCAGTTCTTC,CSARGTVRSNNEQFF
many,TRBD2,TRBV7-2,TRBJ2-3,TGTGCCAGCAGCTTAGGCCTAGCGGGAGGCCTCCATACGCAGTATTTT,CASSLGLAGGLHTQYF